The rows below give T cell receptor beta chains drawn from one sample of a study of T-cell reconstitution after alpha-beta-depleted transplantation in children. A single record per CDR3 protein comes from TCRdb applying MiXCR to the PCR reads. The repertoire holds around 600,000 distinct CDR3 sequences, about 10% seen once, with less than 5% in the top ten. This specimen consisted of PBMCs from the stem cell graft donor, obtained from the stem cell graft. Receptors were obtained from a human donor who donated a stem cell graft to a child with acute myeloid leukemia. Each CDR3 is given with its conserved first and last residue. D genes are given only for firm matches. Clone size is not always given. Where it is, it says once, few, many or a class for expanded clones.

>TRBV12-3/TRBV12-4|many|NA|TRBJ2-7
TGTGCCAGCAGTTCTAACAACTACGAGCAGTACTTC
CASSSNNYEQYF
>TRBV27|few|NA|TRBJ2-1
TGTGCCAGCAGTTTCATGGAGGACAATGAGCAGTTCTTC
CASSFMEDNEQFF
>TRBV28|few|TRBD1|TRBJ1-6
TGTGCCAGCAGCAAAGCCGCGGGACAGGGCAATTCACCCCTCCACTTT
CASSKAAGQGNSPLHF
>TRBV15|few|TRBD2|TRBJ2-1
TGTGCCATCAGCGGGAGGGTAGGTGAGCAGTTCTTC
CAISGRVGEQFF
>TRBV15|few|NA|TRBJ2-2
TGTGCCACCAGCAGAGATCGAGGGAGCTTCACCGGGGAGCTGTTTTTT
CATSRDRGSFTGELFF
>TRBV5-4|many|NA|TRBJ2-7
TGTGCCAGCAGACAGGGTCTCGAGCAGTACTTC
CASRQGLEQYF
>TRBV20-1|many|TRBD2|TRBJ2-1
TGCAGTGCTAGTAGCACTAGCGGGTCGAATGAGCAGTTCTTC
CSASSTSGSNEQFF
>TRBV6-2/TRBV6-3|NA|TRBD2|TRBJ2-3
TGTGCCAGCAGGAGCGTGGCTAGCGGGAGGGATACGCAGTATTTT
CASRSVASGRDTQYF
>TRBV2|NA|NA|TRBJ2-7
TGTGCCAGCAGTGAAGCGATTATGGCTTCCGAGCAGTACTTC
CASSEAIMASEQYF
>TRBV5-1|NA|NA|TRBJ2-5
TGCGCCAGCAGCCACAGCGGGACCCAGTACTTC
CASSHSGTQYF
>TRBV6-5|few|NA|TRBJ2-5
TGTGCCAGCAGTTACTCGCAGGGATGGGGAGAGACCCAGTACTTC
CASSYSQGWGETQYF
>TRBV6-5|many|NA|TRBJ2-1
TGTGCCAGCAGTTACGACCCCCTGGGCGATAGCTCCTACAATGAGCAGTTCTTC
CASSYDPLGDSSYNEQFF
>TRBV20-1|NA|NA|TRBJ2-5
TGCAGTGCTTCCTCGGGGGAGACCCAGTACTTC
CSASSGETQYF
>TRBV25-1|NA|NA|TRBJ2-1
TGTGCCAGCCTCGAGGACGGTTACAATGAGCAGTTCTTC
CASLEDGYNEQFF
>TRBV5-5|many|NA|TRBJ2-7
TGTGCCAGCAGCTTGCATATAAGGCAAGCAGACTACGAGCAGTACTTC
CASSLHIRQADYEQYF
>TRBV7-9|NA|TRBD2|TRBJ2-7
TGTGCCAGCAGCTTAGGAGCAGGGACTATCTACGAGCAGTACTTC
CASSLGAGTIYEQYF
>TRBV29-1|NA|NA|TRBJ1-4
TGCAGCGTTCGAAGTATCGGGAGCGAAAAACTGTTTTTT
CSVRSIGSEKLFF
>TRBV29-1|many|NA|TRBJ2-5
TGCAGCGTTGACAGGGAGTACCAAGAGACCCAGTACTTC
CSVDREYQETQYF
>TRBV29-1|few|NA|TRBJ2-1
TGCAGCGTTGAAGGAGGGACTCTCTCCTACAATGAGCAGTTCTTC
CSVEGGTLSYNEQFF
>TRBV10-3|many|NA|TRBJ2-7
TGTGCCATCAGTCAATACACCGGGCAGGGTCTCTACGAGCAGTACTTC
CAISQYTGQGLYEQYF
>TRBV5-1|many|NA|TRBJ2-7
TGCGCCAGCAGCTTGAGCGGTGTCTACGAGCAGTACTTC
CASSLSGVYEQYF
>TRBV4-3|NA|NA|TRBJ2-1
TGCGCCAGCAGCCAAGATACGGGGCTGGGGTACAATGAGCAGTTCTTC
CASSQDTGLGYNEQFF
>TRBV7-2|many|TRBD2|TRBJ2-1
TGTGCCAGCATGCCCTATTCTACTAGCGGGAGGAATGAGCAGTTCTTC
CASMPYSTSGRNEQFF
>TRBV14|many|NA|TRBJ1-2
TGTGCCAGCAGCCAAGTTGCGTCAGATTTCTTCTATGGCTACACCTTC
CASSQVASDFFYGYTF
>TRBV28|few|NA|TRBJ2-7
TGTGCCAGCAGTTTATTTTCCTACGAGCAGTACTTC
CASSLFSYEQYF
>TRBV5-6|many|NA|TRBJ2-7
TGTGCCAGCAGCTTGTTTACCGAGCAGTACTTC
CASSLFTEQYF